These 6 T cell receptor beta chains were all obtained from the same sample, sequenced in a study of blood T cell repertoires in COVID-19. The assay was immunoSEQ multiplex PCR, and TCRdb's table has in-frame clones only and misses some. The sample contains about 150,000 clones, 87% of which appear only once. Sequencing input: peripheral blood. The receptors derive from a woman in her fifties or sixties with active or convalescent COVID-19.

The chain uses TRBV18 and TRBJ2-1; TRBD2 aligns across 11 bases. The CDR3 covers 13 residues. Germline trimming cut 2 bases from V and 15 bases from J; bases unmatched to any gene: 6. Germline loops: CDR1 KGHSH, CDR2 LQKENI. CDR3 in DNA: TGTGCCAGCTCACCAGAGCTAGCGGGGGGCTGGTTCTTC. This encodes CASSPELAGGWFF.

V usage is TRBV6-6 and J usage is TRBJ1-5; 8 bases match TRBD1. V was clipped by 5 bases and J by 6 bases; unmatched bases: 9. Germline V gene data show CDR1 as MNHNY and CDR2 as SVGAGI (reference sequence). The CDR3 totals 15 residues. The CDR3 nucleotides are TGTGCCAGCAGTACTGCCGGACAGGGAGGTCAGCCCCAGCATTTT. Its translation is CASSTAGQGGQPQHF.

This chain connects TRBV4-3 to TRBJ1-1; tentative D call: TRBD1 (5 bases). The CDR3 contains 15 residues. In germline, CDR1 is LGHNA, CDR2 YSLEER. The V end was cut by 1 base, the J end by 1 base, with 10 bases between. CDR3 in amino acids: CASSQVAQGNTEAFF. DNA for the CDR3: TGCGCCAGCAGCCAAGTGGCCCAGGGGAACACTGAAGCTTTCTTT.

The rearrangement uses TRBV5-3 and TRBJ2-7; 7 bases align to TRBD1. TRBV5-3 has ORF status, its function being uncertain. The junction had 7 bases not matched to a gene; V was cut back by 4 bases and J by 0 bases. The CDR3 is 15 amino acids. CDR3 in amino acids: CARSRKTGLSYEQYF. CDR3 nucleotide sequence: TGTGCCAGAAGCCGAAAGACAGGGCTCTCCTACGAGCAGTACTTC.

The chain employs TRBV5-1 and TRBJ1-6, with 7 bases matching TRBD1. This CDR3 spans 14 amino acids. Trimming cost V 2 bases and J 9 bases; bases outside gene matches: 5. The germline V gene has CDR1 SGHRS and CDR2 YFSETQ. DNA for the CDR3: TGCGCCAGCAGCTTAGGACAGGCTGGTTCACCCCTCCACTTT. Encoded protein: CASSLGQAGSPLHF.

The genes are TRBV30 and TRBJ1-2; D unresolved. The germline V gene encodes CDR1 GTSNPN and CDR2 SVGIG (reference sequence). V shed 0 bases and J shed 2 bases, with 4 bases lying between them. This CDR3 is 12 amino acids long. CDR3 in amino acids: CAWSVRNYGYTF. As DNA, the CDR3 is TGTGCCTGGAGTGTTCGGAACTATGGCTACACCTTC.